This T cell receptor (beta chain) appears in the sequencing data of a study of identical twins. Whole-study results and caveats: Twins' surplus sharing was weaker for beta out-of-frame sequences. Memory repertoires showed no such pattern, whereas abundant cord blood beta clonotypes carried fewer insertions.

Germline loops: CDR1 SGHDT, CDR2 YYEEEE. Trimming removed 4 bases at V and 3 bases at J, with 19 bases between. This CDR3 comprises 16 residues. TCRdb independently ran MiXCR on the 5' RACE reads; one entry per CDR3 protein. The sample lists roughly 190,000 distinct CDR3 sequences, approximately 15% occurring once. This clonotype was seen just once. Its target is not known. These data also formed part of another study, on T cells expressing NK-cell markers.

The material sequenced was CD8+ T cells sorted from blood. The receptor was isolated from a woman younger than 30 in good health. The chain links TRBV5-6 to TRBJ1-2, with D unresolved. CDR3 sequence: CASSPTDPAVYYGYTF. CDR3 DNA sequence: TGTGCCAGCAGCCCCACCGACCCGGCCGTTTACTATGGCTACACCTTC.